One sample yielded the 18 T cell receptor beta chains listed below, sequenced in a study of T cell clones after liver transplantation. The repertoire was sequenced with immunoSEQ multiplex PCR; TCRdb's copy has only in-frame clones and lacks some. The sample contains more than 15,000 clones, approximately 88% of which appear only once. The sequenced sample was CD8+ T cells from blood, obtained before liver transplant. These receptors all come from a human donor who received a liver transplant.

V usage is TRBV19 and J usage is TRBJ1-2, with D perhaps matching TRBD1 (6 bases). Germline V gene sequence: CDR1 LNHDA, CDR2 SQIVND (reference sequence). The CDR3 runs to 13 residues. The germline V and J ends were trimmed by 6 bases and 2 bases, with 10 bases remaining between them. CDR3 in amino acids: CASSLGGNYGYTF. Here the CDR3 DNA reads TGTGCCAGTAGCCTCGGGGGCAACTATGGCTACACCTTC.

The chain joins TRBV4-1 to TRBJ2-2; D assignment may be TRBD1 or TRBD2 (5 bases each). The CDR3 consists of 16 residues. Trimming cost V 4 bases and J 2 bases, with 14 bases left between them. Per germline, CDR1 MGHRA and CDR2 YSYEKL. The DNA for the CDR3 is TGCGCCAGCAGCCCGGAATGGGGACCCAACACCGGGGAGCTGTTTTTT. Translating it yields CASSPEWGPNTGELFF.

A note on this clone: A far larger clone differs by one base, so this is likely a read error. This CDR3 is CASSFLTYEQYF. CDR3 sequence (DNA): TGCGCCAGCAGCTTTTTGACCTACGAGCAGTACTTC. The J gene is TRBJ2-7, the V gene TRBV5-1, with unresolved D. The CDR3 extends over 12 amino acids. Trimming took 2 bases from V and 2 from J, leaving 5 bases between them. Germline-derived CDR1 and CDR2 are SGHRS and YFSETQ.

The genes are TRBV7-9 and TRBJ2-5; D may correspond to TRBD1 or TRBD2 (6 bases each). CDR3 length: 14 amino acids. CDR1 SEHNR and CDR2 FQNEAQ come from the germline V gene (reference sequence). Trimming removed 1 base at V and 4 bases at J, with 10 bases between. The CDR3 spells CASSLGGGRETQYF. The CDR3 DNA reads as TGTGCCAGCAGCTTAGGAGGGGGGCGAGAGACCCAGTACTTC.

This chain links TRBV19 with TRBJ1-1; 11 bases align to TRBD1. This CDR3 is built from 14 residues. Per the germline V gene, CDR1 is LNHDA and CDR2 is SQIVND (reference sequence). The trim removed 8 bases at V and 4 bases at J, leaving 6 bases unmatched. The CDR3 here is CASFGQGAGTEAFF. The CDR3 coding sequence is TGTGCCAGTTTCGGACAGGGGGCCGGCACTGAAGCTTTCTTT.

The chain has TRBV15 and TRBJ2-1; TRBD2 is a possible D gene (5 bases). V lost 0 bases and J 5 bases, leaving 14 bases between the germline ends. Per germline, CDR1 LNHNV and CDR2 YYDKDF (reference sequence). The CDR3 length is 16 residues. CDR3 residues: CATSRDLDYSNNEQFF. As DNA, the CDR3 is TGTGCCACCAGCAGAGATCTCGACTACTCGAACAATGAGCAGTTCTTC.

The chain is built from TRBV27 and TRBJ2-7; no reliable D call. There are 12 residues in the CDR3. In germline, CDR1 is MNHEY, CDR2 SMNVEV (reference sequence). The V and J ends lost 4 bases and 3 bases respectively, with 7 bases between them. CDR3 nucleotides: TGTGCCAGCAGTTCCCTTAACTACGAGCAGTACTTC. It specifies CASSSLNYEQYF.

The chain combines TRBV19 with TRBJ1-2; no clear D gene. The CDR3 is 11 amino acids. Trimming removed 3 bases from V and 8 bases from J, with 7 bases in between. Germline V gives CDR1 LNHDA, CDR2 SQIVND (reference sequence). The CDR3 bases are TGTGCCAGTAGTATGGGTCGGGGCTACACCTTC. Protein sequence: CASSMGRGYTF.

J is TRBJ2-2 and V is TRBV7-2; 10 bases align to TRBD2. V trimming: 5 bases; J trimming: 1 base; junction bases outside the gene matches: 10. The CDR3 covers 18 residues. Germline CDR1 and CDR2: SGHTA and FQGNSA. CDR3 region: CASSPSLAGALNTGELFF. The DNA for the CDR3 is TGTGCCAGCAGCCCTTCGCTAGCGGGAGCCCTGAACACCGGGGAGCTGTTTTTT. Looking up the rest from reference TRBV7-2 and TRBJ2-2 gives the full variable domain: GAGVSQSPSNKVTEKGKDVELRCDPISGHTALYWYRQSLGQGLEFLIYFQGNSAPDKSGLPSDRFSAERTGGSVSTLTIQRTQQEDSAVYLCASSPSLAGALNTGELFFGEGSRLTVL.

The chain links TRBV29-1 to TRBJ2-7; D is uncertain. Deletions cut 2 bases from V and 4 bases from J, with 18 bases between. CDR1 SQVTM and CDR2 ANQGSEA come from the germline V gene. This CDR3 comprises 15 residues. The CDR3 DNA reads TGCAGCGTTGAAAAGGCGGTGGACGAACAATACGAGCAGTACTTC. This encodes CSVEKAVDEQYEQYF.

The gene calls are TRBV5-4 and TRBJ1-2; D is possibly TRBD1 (6 bases). Germline assignment: CDR1 SGHNT and CDR2 YYREEE (reference sequence). V lost 0 bases and J lost 4, with 10 bases in between. The CDR3 spans 14 residues. The CDR3 DNA follows: TGTGCCAGCAGCTTGGTTGGGGGCGGCTATGGCTACACCTTC. Translation gives CASSLVGGGYGYTF.

The chain uses TRBV28 and TRBJ2-7; no reliable D call. V lost 2 bases and J 2 bases, leaving 4 bases between the germline ends. CDR1 and CDR2 from the germline V gene are MDHEN and SYDVKM. CDR3 length equals 12 residues. In DNA, the CDR3 is TGTGCCAGCAGTTTACCCACCTACGAGCAGTACTTC. As protein: CASSLPTYEQYF.

The chain joins TRBV19 to TRBJ2-2, with unresolved D. This CDR3 is 14 amino acids long. Germline-derived CDR1 and CDR2 are LNHDA and SQIVND (reference sequence). V lost 1 base and J 5 bases, leaving 8 bases between the germline ends. The CDR3 DNA is TGTGCCAGTAGTATAGTAGGCAGTACCGGGGAGCTGTTTTTT. Translation gives CASSIVGSTGELFF.

The chain has TRBV27 and TRBJ2-1, with 8 bases that match TRBD1. The junction had 3 bases not matched to a gene; V was cut back by 5 bases and J by 3 bases. The CDR3 runs 14 residues. The V gene's germline CDR1 is MNHEY and CDR2 SMNVEV (reference sequence). The CDR3 loop is CASSPDRDYNEQFF. The CDR3, as DNA: TGTGCCAGCAGTCCGGACAGGGACTACAATGAGCAGTTCTTC.

The chain links TRBV29-1 to TRBJ1-1, with D maybe TRBD1 (5 bases). Germline V CDR1 and CDR2: SQVTM, ANQGSEA. V lost 7 bases, J lost 1 base, and 16 bases lay in between. The CDR3 runs to 14 residues. CDR3 nucleotides: TGCAGCGCGCAGGGCGCGGTAGGGAACACTGAAGCTTTCTTT. Translating it yields CSAQGAVGNTEAFF.

The chain carries TRBV4-1 and TRBJ2-5, with D perhaps TRBD2 (6 bases). CDR3 length: 15 residues. CDR1 and CDR2 from the germline V gene are MGHRA and YSYEKL. V was cut by 5 bases and J by 1 base, with 14 bases left in between. The CDR3 here is CASSLRLVPQETQYF. In nucleotides, the CDR3 is TGCGCCAGCAGCTTACGACTAGTTCCCCAAGAGACCCAGTACTTC.

V usage is TRBV5-1 and J usage is TRBJ2-5, with 12 bases that match TRBD1. This CDR3 is 14 amino acids long. Trimming at V came to 5 bases and at J to 4 bases, leaving 3 bases not matched to a gene. Per germline, CDR1 SGHRS and CDR2 YFSETQ. The CDR3 DNA sequence: TGCGCCAGCAGGGGACAGGGGGCCCGAGAGACCCAGTACTTC. Its protein product is CASRGQGARETQYF.

The CDR3 sequence is CASSLGTGGYYSGANVLTF. The CDR3 DNA reads TGTGCCAGTAGTCTCGGGACAGGGGGTTACTACTCTGGGGCCAACGTCCTGACTTTC. This sequence joins TRBV19 and TRBJ2-6, with TRBD1 matching over 11 bases. This CDR3 is built from 19 residues. V shed 5 bases, J shed 0 bases, and the junction held 9 bases outside the gene matches. Germline V gene data show CDR1 as LNHDA and CDR2 as SQIVND (reference sequence).